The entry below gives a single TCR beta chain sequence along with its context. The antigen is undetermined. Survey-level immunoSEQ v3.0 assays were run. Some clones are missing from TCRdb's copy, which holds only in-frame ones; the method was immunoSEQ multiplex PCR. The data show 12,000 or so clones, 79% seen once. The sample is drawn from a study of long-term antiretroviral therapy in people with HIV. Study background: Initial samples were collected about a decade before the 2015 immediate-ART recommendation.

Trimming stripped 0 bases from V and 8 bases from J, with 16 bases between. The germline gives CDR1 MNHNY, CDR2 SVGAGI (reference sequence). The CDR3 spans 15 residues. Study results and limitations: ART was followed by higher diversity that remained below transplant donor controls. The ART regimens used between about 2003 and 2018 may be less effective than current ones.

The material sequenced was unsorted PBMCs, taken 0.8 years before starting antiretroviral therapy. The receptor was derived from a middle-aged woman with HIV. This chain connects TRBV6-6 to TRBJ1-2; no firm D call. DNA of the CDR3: TGTGCCAGCAGTTACTCAAGGCCCCAGGCGGTGGGCTACACCTTC. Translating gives CASSYSRPQAVGYTF.